This TCR beta chain was observed in a study of blood T cell repertoires in COVID-19. V lost 5 bases and J 7 bases, leaving 14 bases between the germline ends. From germline, CDR1 is MRHNA and CDR2 SNTAGT. This CDR3 region has 13 residues. Which cohort a participant joined came from the clinical history participants gave. Original data processing: Amplifying reference gene primers gave estimates of nucleated cell counts. Clones were sequenced by immunoSEQ multiplex PCR, and TCRdb holds only the in-frame ones, with some missing. The V and J calls and clone size were taken over from that table, and D and trimming were inferred from the DNA. Of under 350,000 clones listed, just under 90% are singletons.

Source material: PBMCs or T cells enriched from blood (not recorded which). The chain recombines TRBV6-4 with TRBJ1-2, with D perhaps matching TRBD1 (6 bases). The sequence came from a woman between 55 and 75 years old who had recovered from COVID-19. The CDR3 DNA is TGTGCCAGCAGTAAACAGGGATGGGGTGGCTACACCTTC. Translating it yields CASSKQGWGGYTF.